This T cell receptor (beta chain) originates from a study of regulatory T cells in long-lasting Graves disease. General study findings and limits: Favored gene segments in persistent disease were TRBV28, TRBJ1-2 and TRBJ2-5. TCR diversity was lower in persistent than newly diagnosed Graves' disease. Peripheral blood alone, not thyroid tissue, underwent study.

Documented time point: persistent/refractory GD, antithyroid drugs over 5 years with positive TRAb. Isolated PBMC RNA provided the starting material for the TCR library. Investigators prepared the TCR beta libraries by applying iRepertoire HTBI primers and Arm-PCR of CDR3 regions. TCRdb processed the multiplex PCR reads anew with MiXCR; each CDR3 protein has one entry. The repertoire holds about 290,000 distinct CDR3 sequences, with 22% as singletons. Germline-derived CDR1 and CDR2 are MNHNS and SASEGT. V lost 3 bases, J lost 9 bases, and 14 bases stayed unmatched. This CDR3 is built from 16 residues. A remark on this clonotype: Its antigen is unidentified.

This TCR derives from a female donor with Graves disease. Source: peripheral blood mononuclear cells (PBMCs), taken when the disease was refractory, from a patient treated with antithyroid drugs. This rearrangement joins TRBV6-1 to TRBJ2-7; 10 bases align to TRBD1. The CDR3 DNA follows: TGTGCCAGCAGTGAGGTCCCCGGGACAGGGGAAGGGGTGCAGTACTTC. Its protein product is CASSEVPGTGEGVQYF.